Listed here are 17 T cell receptor beta chains from one sample, sequenced in a study of patients and donors after allogeneic stem cell transplantation. MiXCR was run by TCRdb on the RT-PCR reads, yielding one entry per CDR3 protein. The sample lists 920,000 or so distinct CDR3 sequences; approximately 18% were seen once. The sequencing sample was made of blood, either unsorted or a sorted T cell fraction (not recorded which). All receptors come from a human donor who was either an allogeneic HSCT recipient or a stem cell or donor lymphocyte infusion donor (not recorded which). It is not recorded whose cells these are; they may come from a transplant donor.

This chain joins TRBV2 and TRBJ1-1, with D perhaps matching TRBD1 (5 bases). Trimming stripped 7 bases from V and 4 bases from J, with 16 bases between. CDR1 is SNHLY and CDR2 is FYNNEI in the germline V gene. CDR3 size: 14 residues. CDR3 nucleotide sequence: TGTGCCAGCAATAGCTGGGGCGTCGGCACTGAAGCTTTCTTT. Its protein is CASNSWGVGTEAFF.

CDR3 coding DNA: TGCGCCAGCAGCTTCGGCAGGGAAGGCTATGGCTACACCTTC. Its protein is CASSFGREGYGYTF. This chain uses TRBV5-1 with TRBJ1-2; a weak D match, TRBD1 (5 bases). The CDR3 totals 14 residues. V was trimmed by 2 bases and J by 4 bases, leaving 12 bases between them. CDR1 and CDR2 from the germline V gene are SGHRS and YFSETQ.

This clonotype has only one observation. CDR3 loop: CASSLTGSQYF. The CDR3 DNA reads TGTGCCAGCAGCCTAACGGGGTCGCAGTATTTT. V and J are TRBV28 and TRBJ2-3; maybe TRBD2 (5 bases). Trimming cost V 6 bases and J 10 bases, with 11 bases left between them. Per the germline V gene, CDR1 is MDHEN and CDR2 is SYDVKM. This CDR3 has 11 amino acids.

The chain joins TRBV12-3 or TRBV12-4 to TRBJ2-7; D unresolved. Trimming pared 4 bases from V and 3 bases from J, leaving 19 bases between. The CDR3 runs 16 residues. The CDR3 reads CASSSPKVRWDYEQYF. CDR3 DNA: TGTGCCAGCAGTTCACCGAAGGTTAGGTGGGACTACGAGCAGTACTTC.

Many counts were recorded for this clonotype. V is TRBV29-1 and J is TRBJ2-7; TRBD2 agrees at 8 bases. V lost 5 bases and J lost 4; bases outside the gene matches: 1. The CDR3 is 11 residues long. Germline CDR1 is SQVTM and CDR2 is ANQGSEA. Here the CDR3 DNA reads TGCAGCGTTTCTAGCGGGTACGAGCAGTACTTC. Residues: CSVSSGYEQYF.

The genes are TRBV5-1 and TRBJ2-1, with D maybe TRBD1 (6 bases). Germline lookup yields CDR1 SGHRS and CDR2 YFSETQ. Trimming removed 4 bases at V and 6 bases at J, with 17 bases between. The CDR3 is 15 residues long. Written as DNA, the CDR3 is TGCGCCAGCAGCGCCGGACAAAGGGGGTTCAATGAGCAGTTCTTC. Translated: CASSAGQRGFNEQFF.

This clonotype was recorded only once. This sequence joins TRBV4-1 and TRBJ2-7, with D uncertain. The V gene lost 0 bases and the J gene lost 2 bases, with 14 bases spanning the gap. The CDR3 is 16 amino acids. The germline V gene has CDR1 MGHRA and CDR2 YSYEKL. CDR3 DNA: TGCGCCAGCAGCCAAGAATTCAGCATTGGGACCTACGAGCAGTACTTC. As protein: CASSQEFSIGTYEQYF.

The gene calls are TRBV5-5 and TRBJ2-1; TRBD2 matches 7 bases. Per the germline V gene, CDR1 is SGHKS and CDR2 is YYEKEE (reference sequence). The V and J ends lost 1 base and 0 bases, in that order; junction bases with no gene match: 7. This CDR3 comprises 17 residues. The CDR3 spells CASSLLASGVSYNEQFF. CDR3 bases: TGTGCCAGCAGCTTGCTGGCTAGCGGCGTCTCCTACAATGAGCAGTTCTTC. Looking up the rest from reference TRBV5-5 and TRBJ2-1 gives the full variable domain: DAGVTQSPTHLIKTRGQQVTLRCSPISGHKSVSWYQQVLGQGPQFIFQYYEKEERGRGNFPDRFSARQFPNYSSELNVNALLLGDSALYLCASSLLASGVSYNEQFFGPGTRLTVL.

This clonotype was picked up a small number of times. This chain links TRBV15 with TRBJ2-2, with D hard to call. CDR1 LNHNV and CDR2 YYDKDF come from the germline V gene (reference sequence). V lost 1 base and J 8 bases, leaving 8 bases between the germline ends. The CDR3 has 13 residues. The CDR3 region has the DNA TGTGCCACCAGCAGAGGGGCTAGGGGGGAGCTGTTTTTT. It translates to CATSRGARGELFF.

This clonotype turned up a few times. This chain connects TRBV29-1 to TRBJ2-7, with D hard to call. Per germline, CDR1 SQVTM and CDR2 ANQGSEA. This CDR3 has 11 residues. Deletions cut 3 bases from V and 6 bases from J, with 9 bases between. The CDR3 nucleotides read TGCAGCGTTGACGGCGAGCGCGAGCAGTACTTC. It specifies CSVDGEREQYF.

V gene TRBV12-3 or TRBV12-4 combines with J gene TRBJ1-5, with D uncertain. Deletions cut 8 bases from V and 0 bases from J, with 17 bases between. This CDR3 region has 16 residues. The CDR3, as DNA: TGTGCCAGCTCCCAAACGGCAGGTGGTAGCAATCAGCCCCAGCATTTT. Amino acid sequence: CASSQTAGGSNQPQHF.

The V and J genes are TRBV2 and TRBJ2-7; the D gene is possibly TRBD1 (6 bases). Trimming removed 11 bases from V and 5 bases from J, with 19 bases in between. Germline V lookup: CDR1 SNHLY, CDR2 FYNNEI. This CDR3 has 13 amino acids. CDR3 DNA: TGTGCCTCCCAGGGGACCGAGGACGACGAGCAGTACTTC. Encoded protein: CASQGTEDDEQYF.

This clonotype appeared a few times. The chain carries TRBV27 and TRBJ2-7, with D tentatively TRBD1 (5 bases). Germline V lookup: CDR1 MNHEY, CDR2 SMNVEV (reference sequence). This CDR3 contains 15 residues. V lost 0 bases and J lost 4, with 13 bases in between. The CDR3, as DNA: TGTGCCAGCAGTTTATCGGCAGGGCTTCAATACGAGCAGTACTTC. Protein product: CASSLSAGLQYEQYF.

This clonotype has a handful of counts. The rearrangement links TRBV7-2 to TRBJ1-2, with D tentatively TRBD1 (6 bases). Trimming removed 1 base at V and 6 bases at J, with 9 bases between. Germline V gene lookup returns CDR1 SGHTA and CDR2 FQGNSA. This CDR3 is built from 13 residues. CDR3 sequence: CASSLEQGHGYTF. For the CDR3, the DNA is TGTGCCAGCAGCTTAGAACAGGGTCATGGCTACACCTTC.

This clonotype was counted between two and nine times. The chain carries TRBV5-6 and TRBJ1-6; TRBD1 aligns across 9 bases. With 2 bases clipped from V and 9 bases from J, the junction kept 3 bases outside the gene matches. The germline CDR1 and CDR2 sequences are SGHDT and YYEEEE. The CDR3 length is 14 residues. CDR3 loop: CASSFWDRVSPLHF. CDR3 nucleotides: TGTGCCAGCAGCTTCTGGGACAGGGTTTCACCCCTCCACTTT.

The CDR3 DNA sequence: TGTGCCACCAGTGACCTCCCCAGCTCTGGGGCCAACGTCCTGACTTTC. The encoded protein is CATSDLPSSGANVLTF. The V and J genes are TRBV24-1 and TRBJ2-6; no firm D call. Per the germline V gene, CDR1 is KGHDR and CDR2 is SFDVKD. Deletions cut 4 bases from V and 0 bases from J, with 9 bases between. The length of the CDR3 is 16 residues.

This clonotype was recorded a few times. V is TRBV5-1 and J is TRBJ2-3, with 8 bases lining up with TRBD2. J was trimmed by 5 bases and V by 0 bases; bases with no gene match: 5. The CDR3 consists of 15 residues. The V gene's germline CDR1 is SGHRS and CDR2 YFSETQ. The CDR3 DNA follows: TGCGCCAGCAGCTTGGTCGGGGGGGGAGGAGATACGCAGTATTTT. Its translation is CASSLVGGGGDTQYF.